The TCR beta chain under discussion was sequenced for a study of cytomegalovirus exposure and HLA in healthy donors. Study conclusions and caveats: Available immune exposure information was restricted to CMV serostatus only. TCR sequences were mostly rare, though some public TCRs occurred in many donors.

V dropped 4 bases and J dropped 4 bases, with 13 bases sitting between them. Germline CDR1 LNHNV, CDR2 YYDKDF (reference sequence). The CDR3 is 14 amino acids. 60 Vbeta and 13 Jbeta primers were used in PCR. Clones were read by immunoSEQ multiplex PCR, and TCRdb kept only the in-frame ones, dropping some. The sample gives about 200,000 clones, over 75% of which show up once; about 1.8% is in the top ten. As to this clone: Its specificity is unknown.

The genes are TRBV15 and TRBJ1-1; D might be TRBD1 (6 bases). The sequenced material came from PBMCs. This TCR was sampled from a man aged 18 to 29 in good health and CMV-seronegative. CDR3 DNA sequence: TGTGCCACCAGCATACTAAGGGGGGGCACTGAAGCTTTCTTT. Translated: CATSILRGGTEAFF.